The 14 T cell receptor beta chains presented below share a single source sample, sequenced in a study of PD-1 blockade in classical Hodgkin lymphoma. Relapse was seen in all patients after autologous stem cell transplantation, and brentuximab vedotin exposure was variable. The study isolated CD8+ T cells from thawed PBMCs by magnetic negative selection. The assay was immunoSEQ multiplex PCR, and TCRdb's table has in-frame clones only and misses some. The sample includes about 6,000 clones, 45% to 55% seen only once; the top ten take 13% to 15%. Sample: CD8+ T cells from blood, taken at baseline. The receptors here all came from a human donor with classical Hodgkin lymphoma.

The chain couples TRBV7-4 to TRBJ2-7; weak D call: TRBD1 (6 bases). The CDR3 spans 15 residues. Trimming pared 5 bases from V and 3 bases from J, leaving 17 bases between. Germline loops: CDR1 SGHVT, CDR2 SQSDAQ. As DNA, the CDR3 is TGTGCCAGCAGCCTAAATACAGGGAGCGGCTACGAGCAGTACTTC. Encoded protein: CASSLNTGSGYEQYF.

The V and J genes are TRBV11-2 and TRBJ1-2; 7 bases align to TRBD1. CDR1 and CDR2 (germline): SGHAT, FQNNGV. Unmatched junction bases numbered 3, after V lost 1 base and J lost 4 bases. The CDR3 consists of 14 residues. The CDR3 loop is CASSLADRAYGYTF. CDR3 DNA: TGTGCCAGCAGCTTAGCCGACAGGGCCTATGGCTACACCTTC.

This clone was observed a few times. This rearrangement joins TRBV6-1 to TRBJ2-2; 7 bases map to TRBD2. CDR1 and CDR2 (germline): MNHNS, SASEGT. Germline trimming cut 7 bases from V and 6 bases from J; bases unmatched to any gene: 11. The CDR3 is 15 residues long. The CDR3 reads CASTRGRKEAGELFF. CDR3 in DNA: TGTGCCAGCACGCGCGGGAGAAAGGAAGCCGGGGAGCTGTTTTTT.

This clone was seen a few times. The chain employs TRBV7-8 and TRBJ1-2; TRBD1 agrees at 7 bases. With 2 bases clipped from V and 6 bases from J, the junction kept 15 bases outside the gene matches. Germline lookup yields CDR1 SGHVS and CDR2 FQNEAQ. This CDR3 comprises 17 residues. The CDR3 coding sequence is TGTGCCAGCAGCTTATCGGGGAACAGGGGAGCCCTTGATGGCTACACCTTC. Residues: CASSLSGNRGALDGYTF.

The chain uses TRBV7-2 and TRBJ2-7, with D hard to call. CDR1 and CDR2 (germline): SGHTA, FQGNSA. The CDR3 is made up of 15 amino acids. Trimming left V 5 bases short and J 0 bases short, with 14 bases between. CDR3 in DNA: TGTGCCAGCAGCGAATCGGGCACCCACTCCTACGAGCAGTACTTC. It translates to CASSESGTHSYEQYF.

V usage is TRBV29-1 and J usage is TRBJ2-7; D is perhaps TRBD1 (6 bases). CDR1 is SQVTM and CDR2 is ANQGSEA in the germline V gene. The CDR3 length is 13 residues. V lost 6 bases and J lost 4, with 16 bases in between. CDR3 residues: CSVRDTWSYEQYF. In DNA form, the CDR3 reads TGCAGCGTCCGGGACACGTGGAGTTACGAGCAGTACTTC.

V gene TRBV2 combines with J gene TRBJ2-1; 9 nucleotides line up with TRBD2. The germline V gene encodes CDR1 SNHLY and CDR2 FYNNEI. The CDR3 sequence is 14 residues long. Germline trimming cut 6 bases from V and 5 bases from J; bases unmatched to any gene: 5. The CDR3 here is CASRLAGPNNEQFF. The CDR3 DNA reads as TGTGCCAGCAGGCTAGCGGGGCCTAACAATGAGCAGTTCTTC.

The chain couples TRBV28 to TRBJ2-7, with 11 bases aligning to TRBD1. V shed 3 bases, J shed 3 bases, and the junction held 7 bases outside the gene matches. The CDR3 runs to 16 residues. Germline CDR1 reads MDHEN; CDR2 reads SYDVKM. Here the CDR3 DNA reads TGTGCCAGCAGTTTTAGGGGACAGGGGGACTTCTACGAGCAGTACTTC. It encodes CASSFRGQGDFYEQYF.

CDR3: CASSFNGEDTEAFF. The DNA for the CDR3 is TGTGCCAGCAGCTTTAATGGTGAGGACACTGAAGCTTTCTTT. The chain combines TRBV7-9 with TRBJ1-1; D gene ambiguous. The V gene's germline CDR1 is SEHNR and CDR2 FQNEAQ (reference sequence). This CDR3 spans 14 amino acids. The V end lost 3 bases, the J end lost 3 bases, and 11 bases lay between the germline ends.

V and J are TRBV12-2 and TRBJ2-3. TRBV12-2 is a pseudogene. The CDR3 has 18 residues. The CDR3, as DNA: TGTGCAAGTCGCTGGAAAATCAATCGGGGCGGTGCCACAGATACGCAGTATTTT. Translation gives CASRWKINRGGATDTQYF.

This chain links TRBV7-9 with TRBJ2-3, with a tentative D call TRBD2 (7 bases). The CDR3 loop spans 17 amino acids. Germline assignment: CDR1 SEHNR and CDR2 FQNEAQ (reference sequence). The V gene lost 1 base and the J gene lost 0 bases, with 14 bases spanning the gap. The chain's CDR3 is CASSLEGGAPSTDTQYF. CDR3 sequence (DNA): TGTGCCAGCAGCTTAGAAGGGGGGGCCCCTAGCACAGATACGCAGTATTTT.

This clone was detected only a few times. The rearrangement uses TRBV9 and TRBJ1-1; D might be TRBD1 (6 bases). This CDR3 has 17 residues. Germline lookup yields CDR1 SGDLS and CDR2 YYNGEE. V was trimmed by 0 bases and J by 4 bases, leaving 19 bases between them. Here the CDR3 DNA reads TGTGCCAGCAGCGTAGAAATAACAGGGCAGGGTGTCACTGAAGCTTTCTTT. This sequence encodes CASSVEITGQGVTEAFF. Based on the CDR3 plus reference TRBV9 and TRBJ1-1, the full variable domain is DSGVTQTPKHLITATGQRVTLRCSPRSGDLSVYWYQQSLDQGLQFLIQYYNGEERAKGNILERFSAQQFPDLHSELNLSSLELGDSALYFCASSVEITGQGVTEAFFGQGTRLTVV.

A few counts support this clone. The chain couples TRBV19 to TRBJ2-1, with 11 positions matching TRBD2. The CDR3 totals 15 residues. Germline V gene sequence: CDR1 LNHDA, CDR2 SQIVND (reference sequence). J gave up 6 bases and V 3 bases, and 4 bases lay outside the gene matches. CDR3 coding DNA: TGTGCCAGTAGTATGACTAGCGGGATGGTCAATGAGCAGTTCTTC. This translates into CASSMTSGMVNEQFF. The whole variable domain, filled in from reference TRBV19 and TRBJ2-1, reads DGGITQSPKYLFRKEGQNVTLSCEQNLNHDAMYWYRQDPGQGLRLIYYSQIVNDFQKGDIAEGYSVSREKKESFPLTVTSAQKNPTAFYLCASSMTSGMVNEQFFGPGTRLTVL.

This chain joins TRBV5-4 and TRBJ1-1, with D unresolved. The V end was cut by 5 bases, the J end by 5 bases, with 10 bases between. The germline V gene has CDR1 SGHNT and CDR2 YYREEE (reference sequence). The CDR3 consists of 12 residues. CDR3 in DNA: TGTGCCAGCAGTTACAGCCCTACTGAAGCTTTCTTT. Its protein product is CASSYSPTEAFF.